This T cell receptor (beta chain) was recovered during a study of spatial heterogeneity in lung cancer. This clonotype was detected ten times or more. MiXCR, run by TCRdb on the 5' RACE reads, gives a single entry per CDR3 protein. The data show tens of thousands of distinct CDR3 sequences, about 7% seen once. Documented time point: sample taken at primary tumor resection. Whole RNA, isolated from tumor, nontumor lung or frozen PBMC, was sequenced without prior sorting. Per germline, CDR1 SGHKS and CDR2 YYEKEE (reference sequence). Trimming cost V 4 bases and J 9 bases, with 14 bases left between them. CDR3 length: 13 residues.

The gene calls are TRBV5-5 and TRBJ1-5; D is unresolved. The input for sequencing was PBMCs, taken at surgery. This TCR was sampled from a female donor with early-stage non-small cell lung cancer. For the CDR3, the DNA is TGTGCCAGCAGCCCCCTTCCCAATTGGCCCCAGCATTTT. This sequence encodes CASSPLPNWPQHF. Full variable domain (remainder filled in from reference TRBV5-5 and TRBJ1-5): DAGVTQSPTHLIKTRGQQVTLRCSPISGHKSVSWYQQVLGQGPQFIFQYYEKEERGRGNFPDRFSARQFPNYSSELNVNALLLGDSALYLCASSPLPNWPQHFGDGTRLSIL.